This TCR beta chain was profiled in a study of blood T cell repertoires in COVID-19. The overall study: The samples span acute and convalescent COVID-19 from the United States, Italy and Spain. PBMCs, B-cell-depleted T cells, or T cells were the source of the cDNA or gDNA that made up the material.

As processed by the authors: How many nucleated cells were present was estimated from reference gene primer amplification. The protocol was immunoSEQ multiplex PCR, while the TCRdb copy is restricted to in-frame clones and leaves out a portion. That table furnishes V, J and clone size, whereas the DNA furnished D and trimming. Found here are around 200,000 clones, around 85% of them singletons; the top ten hold 5% to 8%. The germline CDR1 and CDR2 sequences are MNHEY and SVGAGI. V dropped 5 bases and J dropped 4 bases, with 15 bases sitting between them. The CDR3 contains 15 residues. Cohort 3 donors counted as recovered after two negative PCRs, clearance, or resolved symptoms.

The origin of this receptor is a middle-aged man who had recovered from COVID-19. Input material: PBMCs or T cells enriched from blood (not recorded which). The chain links TRBV6-5 to TRBJ2-1; D may be TRBD1 (6 bases). DNA for the CDR3: TGTGCCAGCAGTCCCGGGACATCATTTTACAATGAGCAGTTCTTC. It encodes CASSPGTSFYNEQFF.